A few counts support the clone carrying this TCR beta chain. What it recognizes is unknown. After CD4 positive bead selection, the CD4-negative fraction gave CD8 T cells. The beta constant-region primer was an equimolar mix of two oligonucleotides covering TRBC1 and TRBC2. An oligonucleotide with the SP2 primer and a 12-nucleotide UMI was ligated to the cDNA 3' end. TCRdb analysed the UMI-ligation and nested PCR reads with MiXCR anew, one entry per CDR3 protein. In the table there are 100,000 or so distinct CDR3 sequences, more than 6.5% of which are singletons. The source of the sample is a study of naive and memory T cell subsets. Regarding the study as a whole: Over 90% of naive TCR sequences appeared only once, unlike memory subsets. There was no ground truth to check naive and memory subset results.

The receptor comes from a human donor in good health. The sample comprised central memory CD4+ T cells from blood.

The CDR3 protein is CASNQRRARETQYF. CDR3 DNA sequence: TGTGCCAGCAATCAACGCAGGGCAAGGGAGACCCAGTACTTC. This chain joins TRBV6-6 and TRBJ2-5; D may be TRBD1 (5 bases). The germline V gene has CDR1 MNHNY and CDR2 SVGAGI (reference sequence). Trimming left V 7 bases short and J 5 bases short, with 17 bases between. The CDR3 extends over 14 amino acids.